Below are 17 T cell receptor beta chains sequenced from a single sample in a study of blood T cell repertoires in COVID-19. Data came from immunoSEQ multiplex PCR; TCRdb stores just in-frame clones and leaves some out. The table includes roughly 280,000 clones, approximately 86% detected once. Sequenced material: peripheral blood. These receptors were taken from a man between 40 and 49 years old with active or convalescent COVID-19.

V gene TRBV27 combines with J gene TRBJ2-1, with 12 bases aligning to TRBD2. Per the germline V gene, CDR1 is MNHEY and CDR2 is SMNVEV (reference sequence). The CDR3 runs 15 residues. The J segment lost 6 bases and the V segment lost 5 bases, leaving 5 bases of the junction unmatched. CDR3 sequence reads: CASSLAGGPFNEQFF. CDR3 DNA: TGTGCCAGCAGTCTAGCGGGAGGGCCTTTCAATGAGCAGTTCTTC.

J is TRBJ1-2 and V is TRBV19; D call uncertain. Trimming took 9 bases from V and 0 from J, leaving 20 bases between them. CDR1 LNHDA and CDR2 SQIVND come from the germline V gene (reference sequence). The CDR3 sequence is 16 residues long. DNA for the CDR3: TGTGCCAGCCATTCAGGAGGACTATTGGCTAACTATGGCTACACCTTC. Protein product: CASHSGGLLANYGYTF.

This sequence joins TRBV27 and TRBJ2-7, with D tentatively TRBD1 (6 bases). Germline V gene sequence: CDR1 MNHEY, CDR2 SMNVEV (reference sequence). Trimming removed 4 bases from V and 0 bases from J, with 13 bases in between. CDR3 length equals 15 residues. CDR3 residues: CASSSTGPPSYEQYF. The DNA of the CDR3 is TGTGCCAGCAGTTCGACAGGACCACCCTCCTACGAGCAGTACTTC.

This sequence joins TRBV29-1 and TRBJ1-1, with a tentative D call TRBD1 (5 bases). Germline CDR1 and CDR2: SQVTM and ANQGSEA. The CDR3 extends over 12 amino acids. The V and J ends lost 4 bases and 8 bases respectively, with 14 bases between them. DNA of the CDR3: TGCAGCGTTGGGACATCGGGGGAGGAAGCTTTCTTT. Its translation is CSVGTSGEEAFF.

The genes are TRBV13 and TRBJ2-2; 7 bases are shared with TRBD2. The germline gives CDR1 PRHDT, CDR2 FYEKMQ (reference sequence). After removal of 3 bases from V and 0 bases from J, the junction contained 1 base not matched to a gene. The length of the CDR3 is 15 residues. DNA of the CDR3: TGTGCCAGCAGCTTTAGCGGGCCGAACACCGGGGAGCTGTTTTTT. Encoded protein: CASSFSGPNTGELFF.

The genes are TRBV11-2 and TRBJ2-1, with TRBD2 matching over 11 bases. Germline V gives CDR1 SGHAT, CDR2 FQNNGV. V lost 1 base, J lost 5 bases, and 4 bases stayed unmatched. The CDR3 is 16 residues long. CDR3 sequence: CASSLGTSGSDNEQFF. CDR3 nucleotides: TGTGCCAGCAGCTTAGGGACTAGCGGGTCCGACAATGAGCAGTTCTTC.

The gene calls are TRBV7-9 and TRBJ2-7; 9 bases are a match to TRBD1. The germline gives CDR1 SEHNR, CDR2 FQNEAQ (reference sequence). The CDR3 extends over 14 amino acids. The ends lost 7 bases at V and 3 bases at J; junction bases unmatched: 7. The DNA of the CDR3 is TGTGCCAGCACCCCGACGGGACAGGGCTACGAGCAGTACTTC. It codes for CASTPTGQGYEQYF.

CDR3 sequence (DNA): TGCGCCAGCAGTTCCCGATCGGGGTTGCAAGAGACCCAGTACTTC. Amino acids: CASSSRSGLQETQYF. The genes are TRBV5-1 and TRBJ2-5, with D perhaps matching TRBD2 (5 bases). CDR3 size: 15 residues. Germline V gene sequence: CDR1 SGHRS, CDR2 YFSETQ. The germline V and J ends were trimmed by 5 bases and 2 bases, with 16 bases remaining between them.

This sequence joins TRBV6-5 and TRBJ2-1; TRBD2 matches at 10 bases. Germline V gene data show CDR1 as MNHEY and CDR2 as SVGAGI. The length of the CDR3 is 15 residues. The ends lost 8 bases at V and 3 bases at J; junction bases unmatched: 7. CDR3 protein: CASGPLAGVYNEQFF. The DNA of the CDR3 is TGTGCCAGCGGACCTCTAGCGGGGGTCTACAATGAGCAGTTCTTC.

The chain employs TRBV28 and TRBJ2-2; perhaps TRBD2 as D (7 bases). The ends were cut back, 2 bases at V and 7 bases at J, with 11 bases in the middle. CDR1 is MDHEN and CDR2 is SYDVKM in the germline V gene. The CDR3 consists of 14 residues. The CDR3 loop is CASSLQGGGGELFF. The CDR3 nucleotides read TGTGCCAGCAGTTTACAGGGAGGGGGCGGGGAGCTGTTTTTT.

This clone was counted a few times. The CDR3 DNA reads as TGTGCCAGCAGTGTTGAGGGTTGGGAATCCGAGCAGTACTTC. Translated, it gives CASSVEGWESEQYF. This chain links TRBV2 with TRBJ2-7; D might be TRBD2 (5 bases). Germline V gene data show CDR1 as SNHLY and CDR2 as FYNNEI. This CDR3 spans 14 amino acids. Trimming removed 4 bases at V and 6 bases at J, with 16 bases between. The entire variable domain, with the rest obtained from reference TRBV2 and TRBJ2-7, is as follows: EPEVTQTPSHQVTQMGQEVILRCVPISNHLYFYWYRQILGQKVEFLVSFYNNEISEKSEIFDDQFSVERPDGSNFTLKIRSTKLEDSAMYFCASSVEGWESEQYFGPGTRLTVT.

This clone was observed a single time. The J gene is TRBJ1-5, the V gene TRBV19; 8 bases align to TRBD1. The CDR3 consists of 14 residues. Germline V CDR1 and CDR2: LNHDA, SQIVND (reference sequence). V lost 8 bases to trimming and J lost 3 bases; unmatched junction nucleotides: 6. CDR3 sequence reads: CASLRTGLNQPQHF. The CDR3, as DNA: TGTGCCAGTCTTCGGACAGGGCTCAATCAGCCCCAGCATTTT.

The chain links TRBV5-1 to TRBJ1-3, with 7 bases identical to TRBD1. Germline V gives CDR1 SGHRS, CDR2 YFSETQ. The CDR3 extends over 16 amino acids. The junction had 3 bases not matched to a gene; V was cut back by 0 bases and J by 0 bases. Here the CDR3 reads CASSLGNRGSGNTIYF. The CDR3 DNA sequence: TGCGCCAGCAGCTTGGGTAACAGGGGCTCTGGAAACACCATATATTTT.

CDR3: CASGLQGFQPQHF. CDR3 sequence (DNA): TGTGCCAGCGGGCTACAGGGTTTTCAGCCCCAGCATTTT. The rearrangement links TRBV7-2 to TRBJ1-5, with D possibly TRBD1 on 6 matching bases. CDR1 is SGHTA and CDR2 is FQGNSA in the germline V gene. The ends were cut back, 8 bases at V and 6 bases at J, with 14 bases in the middle. The CDR3 totals 13 residues.

V is TRBV11-2 and J is TRBJ2-7; 11 bases match TRBD1. CDR3 length equals 16 residues. Losses at the gene ends were 5 bases for V and 2 bases for J; bases not matched to a gene: 8. CDR1 SGHAT and CDR2 FQNNGV come from the germline V gene. The CDR3 DNA reads as TGTGCCAGCAGCGTGGACGGGACAGGGGGTACCTACGAGCAGTACTTC. Its translation is CASSVDGTGGTYEQYF.

The chain couples TRBV10-2 to TRBJ1-5; D gene unclear. In germline, CDR1 is WSHSY, CDR2 SAAADI. The CDR3 totals 15 residues. Trimming cost V 2 bases and J 1 base, with 9 bases left between them. The CDR3 DNA reads as TGCGCCAGCAGTGAGGAGGAGTACAGCAATCAGCCCCAGCATTTT. Translating it yields CASSEEEYSNQPQHF.

The V gene is TRBV24-1, the J gene TRBJ2-2, with 11 bases lining up with TRBD1. The V gene's germline CDR1 is KGHDR and CDR2 SFDVKD. This CDR3 has 17 residues. V lost 3 bases, J lost 4 bases, and 6 bases stayed unmatched. The CDR3 coding sequence is TGTGCCACCAGTGATGCATCCGGGACAGGGGGCACCGGGGAGCTGTTTTTT. Its translation: CATSDASGTGGTGELFF.